The 16 T cell receptor beta chains listed next were all sequenced from one sample in a study of OX40 agonist ivuxolimab in advanced cancers. Assay used: immunoSEQ multiplex PCR; TCRdb lists only in-frame clones, some missing. This sample has tens of thousands of clones, with approximately 90% found just once. Sequencing used CD4+ or CD8+ T cells sorted from blood, obtained in a trial of the OX40 agonist ivuxolimab. The source of these receptors is an adult with an advanced solid tumor such as melanoma, head and neck, liver or kidney cancer.

The chain couples TRBV6-5 to TRBJ1-2, with TRBD1 matching over 10 bases. CDR3 length: 13 residues. The germline V gene encodes CDR1 MNHEY and CDR2 SVGAGI. Losses at the gene ends were 10 bases for V and 7 bases for J; bases not matched to a gene: 9. The CDR3 protein is CATTGTGAGGYTF. The DNA for the CDR3 is TGTGCCACCACCGGGACAGGGGCCGGTGGCTACACCTTC.

This clone was seen once. The CDR3 region is CASSKTPWGVEDTQYF. The CDR3 DNA reads TGCGCCAGCAGCAAGACCCCATGGGGTGTAGAAGATACGCAGTATTTT. This chain connects TRBV5-1 to TRBJ2-3; no clear D. Trimming removed 4 bases at V and 5 bases at J, with 20 bases between. The germline V gene has CDR1 SGHRS and CDR2 YFSETQ. CDR3 size: 16 residues. Full variable domain (remainder filled in from reference TRBV5-1 and TRBJ2-3): KAGVTQTPRYLIKTRGQQVTLSCSPISGHRSVSWYQQTPGQGLQFLFEYFSETQRNKGNFPGRFSGRQFSNSRSEMNVSTLELGDSALYLCASSKTPWGVEDTQYFGPGTRLTVL.

The V and J genes are TRBV19 and TRBJ2-7, with a possible D match to TRBD2 (6 bases). Germline V gene sequence: CDR1 LNHDA, CDR2 SQIVND (reference sequence). V was trimmed by 9 bases and J by 5 bases, leaving 23 bases between them. The CDR3 is 15 amino acids. This chain's CDR3 is CASGRSGVFGDEQYF. CDR3 nucleotides: TGTGCCAGCGGTCGCTCGGGGGTCTTCGGAGACGAGCAGTACTTC.

This chain links TRBV27 with TRBJ1-1; D is unclear. The CDR3 is made up of 11 amino acids. Germline V gives CDR1 MNHEY, CDR2 SMNVEV (reference sequence). Between the trimmed V and J ends, which lost 8 bases and 5 bases, there was a span of 9 bases. For the CDR3, the DNA is TGTGCCAGCGGGTCAGTGACTGAAGCTTTCTTT. This gives the protein CASGSVTEAFF.

This clone was counted once. The gene calls are TRBV7-9 and TRBJ1-4; D perhaps matches TRBD1 (6 bases). Between the trimmed V and J ends, which lost 6 bases and 0 bases, there was a span of 8 bases. CDR3 size: 14 residues. Germline assignment: CDR1 SEHNR and CDR2 FQNEAQ (reference sequence). The CDR3 loop reads CASRGAATNEKLFF. CDR3 coding DNA: TGTGCCAGCAGGGGGGCAGCAACTAATGAAAAACTGTTTTTT.

The chain couples TRBV2 to TRBJ1-1; 8 nucleotides line up with TRBD1. Germline lookup yields CDR1 SNHLY and CDR2 FYNNEI. V trimming: 0 bases; J trimming: 1 base; junction bases outside the gene matches: 7. This CDR3 spans 17 amino acids. Here the CDR3 reads CASSEAGSGTGNTEAFF. The CDR3 DNA follows: TGTGCCAGCAGTGAAGCTGGCTCCGGGACAGGGAACACTGAAGCTTTCTTT.

As concerns this clone: Mismatch with germline at one junction end may stem from a read error. Within the sample, other DNA sequences also encode this same CDR3. This chain connects TRBV4-1 to TRBJ2-7; TRBD1 matches at 9 bases. CDR3 length: 15 residues. Germline assignment: CDR1 MGHRA and CDR2 YSYEKL. CDR3 residues: CASSQDETGGYEQYF. CDR3 nucleotides: TGTGCCAGCAGCCAAGATGAGACAGGGGGCTACGAGCAGTACTTC.

This chain joins TRBV27 and TRBJ1-2, with a tentative D call TRBD1 (6 bases). This CDR3 is 15 amino acids long. Germline CDR1 and CDR2: MNHEY and SMNVEV (reference sequence). V dropped 3 bases and J dropped 0 bases, with 11 bases sitting between them. The CDR3 region has the DNA TGTGCCAGCAGTTTCTTGACAGGACCTAACTATGGCTACACCTTC. Its protein product is CASSFLTGPNYGYTF.

Of note for this clone: Other DNA sequences of this sample code for an identical CDR3. The gene calls are TRBV18 and TRBJ2-7; 9 nucleotides match TRBD1. Trimming at V came to 2 bases and at J to 4 bases, leaving 3 bases not matched to a gene. This CDR3 has 14 amino acids. Germline V gene sequence: CDR1 KGHSH, CDR2 LQKENI. CDR3 residues: CASSPGTGLYEQYF. DNA for the CDR3: TGTGCCAGCTCACCAGGGACAGGGTTGTACGAGCAGTACTTC.

The sample holds one count of this clone. V and J are TRBV19 and TRBJ2-5; D gene ambiguous. V lost 3 bases, J lost 6 bases, and 5 bases lay in between. There are 11 residues in the CDR3. The germline CDR1 and CDR2 sequences are LNHDA and SQIVND (reference sequence). The CDR3 sequence is CASSIGQTQYF. The CDR3, as DNA: TGTGCCAGTAGTATTGGGCAGACCCAGTACTTC.

The chain uses TRBV27 and TRBJ1-1; D remains unclear. CDR3 size: 20 residues. The germline gives CDR1 MNHEY, CDR2 SMNVEV (reference sequence). Trimming shortened V by 5 bases and J by 1 base, and 29 bases separated the two germline ends. The CDR3 here is CASSPRTPDPKGDANTEAFF. The CDR3 coding sequence is TGTGCCAGCAGTCCGCGAACACCGGACCCAAAAGGAGACGCGAACACTGAAGCTTTCTTT.

The genes are TRBV18 and TRBJ2-3, with D uncertain. The germline gives CDR1 KGHSH, CDR2 LQKENI. This CDR3 has 16 residues. The ends were cut back, 0 bases at V and 0 bases at J, with 10 bases in the middle. This chain's CDR3 is CASSPPTPASTDTQYF. The CDR3 coding sequence is TGTGCCAGCTCACCACCGACCCCCGCTAGCACAGATACGCAGTATTTT.

The chain has TRBV5-6 and TRBJ2-7; 10 bases align to TRBD1. Germline V gives CDR1 SGHDT, CDR2 YYEEEE. The CDR3 is 13 amino acids. J gave up 7 bases and V 0 bases, and 1 base lay outside the gene matches. CDR3 region: CASSLGTGGEQYF. The CDR3 DNA is TGTGCCAGCAGCTTGGGGACAGGGGGTGAGCAGTACTTC.

This clone occurred once. CDR3 sequence (DNA): TGCGCCAGCAGCCAACACACCTCCTACGAGCAGTACTTC. It yields the protein CASSQHTSYEQYF. The chain couples TRBV4-3 to TRBJ2-7; D is ambiguous. The germline V and J ends were trimmed by 2 bases and 0 bases, with 5 bases remaining between them. Germline V gene data show CDR1 as LGHNA and CDR2 as YSLEER. The CDR3 loop spans 13 amino acids.

A few counts support this clone. CDR3: CASSIPSKLFF. The CDR3 region has the DNA TGTGCCAGCAGCATTCCATCTAAACTGTTTTTT. J is TRBJ1-4 and V is TRBV21-1. TRBV21-1 is flagged as a pseudogene. This CDR3 is 11 amino acids long.

The V gene is TRBV7-9, the J gene TRBJ2-7; 7 bases match TRBD2. In germline, CDR1 is SEHNR, CDR2 FQNEAQ (reference sequence). The CDR3 extends over 14 amino acids. V trimming: 5 bases; J trimming: 1 base; junction bases outside the gene matches: 5. DNA of the CDR3: TGTGCCAGCAGCGACCGGGACTATTCCTACGAGCAGTACTTC. Translation gives CASSDRDYSYEQYF.